One and the same sample provided the 6 T cell receptor beta chains below, sequenced in a study of shared clonotypes between healthy human individuals. Using immunoSEQ multiplex PCR, the repertoire was profiled, and TCRdb retains in-frame clones only, with some absent. This table holds under 2.5 million clones, 85% to 95% found once. Source material: naive CD4+ T cells from PBMCs. Subset defined: CD45RA+ positively selected. These receptors were obtained from a man between 18 and 29 years old in good health. Some clones in this sample may be carry-over from other donors' samples.

This chain joins TRBV18 and TRBJ2-3; 9 positions agree with TRBD2. Germline loops: CDR1 KGHSH, CDR2 LQKENI. The CDR3 has 17 residues. J lost 2 bases, V lost 0 bases, and 6 bases had no gene match. The CDR3 coding sequence is TGTGCCAGCTCACCACCTCGGCTAGCGGGATTCACAGATACGCAGTATTTT. Amino acid sequence: CASSPPRLAGFTDTQYF.

The chain carries TRBV18 and TRBJ2-1; 10 nucleotides agree with TRBD1. V was clipped by 4 bases and J by 2 bases; unmatched bases: 2. Germline V gene lookup returns CDR1 KGHSH and CDR2 LQKENI. This CDR3 spans 15 amino acids. CDR3: CASSLGTGAYNEQFF. The CDR3, as DNA: TGTGCCAGCTCACTTGGGACAGGGGCCTACAATGAGCAGTTCTTC.

This chain uses TRBV7-6 with TRBJ2-5, with D possibly matching TRBD1 (5 bases). From germline, CDR1 is SGHVS and CDR2 FNYEAQ. V lost 5 bases and J lost 1, with 20 bases in between. CDR3 length: 17 amino acids. CDR3 loop: CASSRQLLWGRQETQYF. The CDR3 region has the DNA TGTGCCAGCAGCCGACAGTTACTTTGGGGCCGCCAAGAGACCCAGTACTTC.

The chain is built from TRBV18 and TRBJ1-4; 10 bases agree with TRBD1. This CDR3 has 17 amino acids. Per germline, CDR1 KGHSH and CDR2 LQKENI. Germline trimming cut 2 bases from V and 3 bases from J; bases unmatched to any gene: 6. As DNA, the CDR3 is TGTGCCAGCTCACCAGGGGGACAGGGGCCCCCTAATGAAAAACTGTTTTTT. This gives the protein CASSPGGQGPPNEKLFF.

The rearrangement links TRBV5-1 to TRBJ1-1; D remains unclear. Germline V CDR1 and CDR2: SGHRS, YFSETQ. This CDR3 is 15 amino acids long. Trimming shortened V by 4 bases and J by 4 bases, and 17 bases separated the two germline ends. In nucleotides, the CDR3 is TGCGCCAGCAGCCCTACCCTCGCCACGATCACTGAAGCTTTCTTT. Its translation: CASSPTLATITEAFF.

The V gene is TRBV7-9, the J gene TRBJ2-7; no firm D call. CDR3 length: 14 residues. V was cut by 2 bases and J by 5 bases, with 13 bases left in between. Germline-derived CDR1 and CDR2 are SEHNR and FQNEAQ (reference sequence). The DNA of the CDR3 is TGTGCCAGCAGCTTAAGGAATACGGGTGACGAGCAGTACTTC. This codes for CASSLRNTGDEQYF.